The rows below give T cell receptor beta chains drawn from one sample of a study of blood T cell repertoires in COVID-19. Using immunoSEQ multiplex PCR, the repertoire was profiled, and TCRdb retains in-frame clones only, with some absent. This sample has 90,000 to 100,000 clones, with 82% found just once. The sample consisted of peripheral blood. The receptors originated from a man older than 75 with acute or convalescent COVID-19. CDR3s include the opening cysteine and the closing phenylalanine or tryptophan. A D gene is named only where the DNA matches it firmly. Clone size appears in some rows only: once, few, many, or a class for an expanded clone.

NA | NA | TRBJ1-3 | TRBV4-3 | 14 | TGCGCCAGCAGCCAAGAATTCGTCGCGAACACCATATATTTT | CASSQEFVANTIYF
NA | NA | TRBJ1-4 | TRBV28 | 15 | TGTGCCAGCATCCCCGGGGGTGCAACTAATGAAAAACTGTTTTTT | CASIPGGATNEKLFF
NA | NA | TRBJ2-2 | TRBV7-7 | 18 | TGTGCTAGCAGCTTACGCTCCGGGACAAGAACGAACACCGGGGAGCTGTTTTTT | CASSLRSGTRTNTGELFF
NA | NA | TRBJ1-4 | TRBV7-2 | 18 | TGTGCCAGCAGCTCGGGCGTCCAGACAGTGGCAACTAATGAAAAACTGTTTTTT | CASSSGVQTVATNEKLFF
NA | NA | TRBJ1-5 | TRBV12-3/TRBV12-4 | 12 | TGTGCCAGCAGTCCCAGGGGTCAGCCCCAGCATTTT | CASSPRGQPQHF
NA | NA | TRBJ2-3 | TRBV19 | 15 | TGTGCCACTGCCATATGGCAGGGGAGTCCAGATACGCAGTATTTT | CATAIWQGSPDTQYF
NA | TRBD2 | TRBJ2-5 | TRBV29-1 | 12 | TGCAGCGTTGAGACGGGAGGGGAGACCCAGTACTTC | CSVETGGETQYF
NA | NA | TRBJ2-6 | TRBV5-1 | 18 | TGCGCCAGCAGCAGGACACCCGAGACCGGTTCTGGGGCCAACGTCCTGACTTTC | CASSRTPETGSGANVLTF
medium-sized | TRBD2 | TRBJ2-1 | TRBV9 | 17 | TGTGCCAGCAGCAGACGAGCGGGGAGCCGCCCTTACAATGAGCAGTTCTTC | CASSRRAGSRPYNEQFF
NA | TRBD1 | TRBJ1-2 | TRBV7-8 | 15 | TGTGCCAGCAGCTTAAAAACAGGGGGCCACGGTGGCTACACCTTC | CASSLKTGGHGGYTF
NA | TRBD1 | TRBJ1-5 | TRBV28 | 14 | TGTGCCAGCAGCACTCACAGGGGAAGTCAGCCCCAGCATTTT | CASSTHRGSQPQHF
NA | NA | TRBJ2-7 | TRBV5-1 | 14 | TGCGCCAGCAGCTTGGAGGCAGGGTCCTACGAGCAGTACTTC | CASSLEAGSYEQYF
once | NA | TRBJ1-5 | TRBV30 | 13 | TGTGCCTGGAGTCCCCAGCCACTAGACCCCCAGCATTTT | CAWSPQPLDPQHF
NA | NA | TRBJ1-5 | TRBV2 | 14 | TGTGCCAGTTCGGACAACCTTAGCAATCAGCCCCAGCATTTT | CASSDNLSNQPQHF
NA | NA | TRBJ2-1 | TRBV27 | 14 | TGTGCCAGCAGATCCTCGGGCCCGAGCGGTGAGCAGTTCTTC | CASRSSGPSGEQFF
NA | TRBD1 | TRBJ1-5 | TRBV6-2/TRBV6-3 | 14 | TGTGCCAGCAGTTCAAACAGGGGGCAACAGCCCCAGCATTTT | CASSSNRGQQPQHF
NA | NA | TRBJ2-7 | TRBV9 | 15 | TGTGCCAGCAGCGTAGCGACTGACCCCTCCTACGAGCAGTACTTC | CASSVATDPSYEQYF
NA | NA | TRBJ2-3 | TRBV6-5 | 14 | TGTGCCAGCAGCCGGGTTACGAGCACAGATACGCAGTATTTT | CASSRVTSTDTQYF
NA | TRBD1 | TRBJ1-4 | TRBV29-1 | 15 | TGCAGCGCCCGGACAGGGGGCTTGGGTAATGAAAAACTGTTTTTT | CSARTGGLGNEKLFF
NA | NA | TRBJ2-6 | TRBV11-2 | 19 | TGTGCCAGCAGCTTAGATCGATCAAATCCCCAGGCTGGGGCCAACGTCCTGACTTTC | CASSLDRSNPQAGANVLTF
few | TRBD1 | TRBJ2-5 | TRBV7-2 | 13 | TGTGCCAGCAGCCAGACAGGGTTGGAGACCCAGTACTTC | CASSQTGLETQYF
NA | NA | TRBJ2-5 | TRBV28 | 16 | TGTGCCAGCAGCACCCTGGACTATGGGAGCCAAGAGACCCAGTACTTC | CASSTLDYGSQETQYF
NA | NA | TRBJ1-1 | TRBV28 | 13 | TGTGCCAGCAGTTTACTGGGAGGGGCTGAAGCTTTCTTT | CASSLLGGAEAFF
NA | NA | TRBJ1-4 | TRBV28 | 14 | TGTGCCAGCAGTTTGCCCCAGATTAATGAAAAACTGTTTTTT | CASSLPQINEKLFF
NA | NA | TRBJ1-5 | TRBV15 | 16 | TGTGCCACCAGCAGAGATGGGGCAGCTTCTAATCAGCCCCAGCATTTT | CATSRDGAASNQPQHF
NA | NA | TRBJ1-2 | TRBV12-3/TRBV12-4 | 12 | TGTGCCAGCAGTTTAGAGGGGGGGGCCCTCACCTTC | CASSLEGGALTF
NA | NA | TRBJ1-2 | TRBV12-3/TRBV12-4 | 11 | TGTGCCAGCAGGTCGGAGGAGGGCTACACCTTC | CASRSEEGYTF
NA | NA | TRBJ2-1 | TRBV6-5 | 14 | TGTGCCAGCAGCCGACAGACAGCTATCAATGAGCAGTTCTTC | CASSRQTAINEQFF
NA | NA | TRBJ2-1 | TRBV19 | 13 | TGTGCCAGTAGTATTAGGGTCAGGGGTGAGCAGTTCTTC | CASSIRVRGEQFF
NA | NA | TRBJ2-6 | TRBV6-6 | 15 | TGTGCCAGCAGTTACAGGGGCGATGGGGCCAACGTCCTGACTTTC | CASSYRGDGANVLTF
NA | TRBD2 | TRBJ2-3 | TRBV28 | 17 | TGTGCCAGCAGATACTTCATAGCGGGGGCCGGGACAGATACGCAGTATTTT | CASRYFIAGAGTDTQYF
NA | TRBD2 | TRBJ2-7 | TRBV28 | 15 | TGTGCCAGCAGTTCCCCGGGAGCGGGAGTAGGCGAGCAGTACTTC | CASSSPGAGVGEQYF
NA | NA | TRBJ2-7 | TRBV9 | 15 | TGTGCCAGCAGCTCAGATAGGGGTCGTTCCCACGAGCAGTACTTC | CASSSDRGRSHEQYF
once | TRBD2 | TRBJ2-5 | TRBV19 | 18 | TGTGCCAGTAGTATAGTCGGGACTAGCGGGGGGGCTCGGGAGACCCAGTACTTC | CASSIVGTSGGARETQYF
NA | NA | TRBJ1-2 | TRBV5-1 | 13 | TGCGCCAGCAGCCCCGAGCGGTCCTATGGCTACACCTTC | CASSPERSYGYTF
NA | TRBD1 | TRBJ2-1 | TRBV29-1 | 15 | TGCAGCTTCAGGACAGGGGGGATCTCCTACAATGAGCAGTTCTTC | CSFRTGGISYNEQFF
NA | TRBD2 | TRBJ2-1 | TRBV10-2 | 11 | TGCGCCAGCGGCGGGGGTGTAGGGCAGTTCTTC | CASGGGVGQFF
NA | NA | TRBJ1-1 | TRBV6-5 | 14 | TGTGCCAGCAGTAGAGACATCCTGAACACTGAAGCTTTCTTT | CASSRDILNTEAFF
NA | TRBD2 | TRBJ2-1 | TRBV30 | 17 | TGTGCCTGGAGACCTAGCGGGAACCAGTGGGAGTCCAATGAGCAGTTCTTC | CAWRPSGNQWESNEQFF
NA | NA | TRBJ1-6 | TRBV4-1 | 16 | TGCGCCAGCAGCCAAGATCCGAGCTCCTATAATTCACCCCTCCACTTT | CASSQDPSSYNSPLHF
NA | NA | TRBJ1-4 | TRBV28 | 13 | TGTGCCAGCAGTATACAGCCTCATGAAAAACTGTTTTTT | CASSIQPHEKLFF
NA | TRBD2 | TRBJ2-7 | TRBV7-6 | 15 | TGTGCCAGCAGCCTGAGCGGGAGTGAGACCTACGAGCAGTACTTC | CASSLSGSETYEQYF
NA | TRBD1 | TRBJ1-4 | TRBV6-5 | 14 | TGTGCCAGCAGTCGGACAGGGACTAATGAAAAACTGTTTTTT | CASSRTGTNEKLFF
NA | NA | TRBJ2-2 | TRBV7-2 | 18 | TGTGCCAGCAGCTTAGTCTTTGGGCCTAGCCGAGGTACCGGGGAGCTGTTTTTT | CASSLVFGPSRGTGELFF
NA | NA | TRBJ2-5 | TRBV9 | 13 | TGTGCCAGCAGCGTAGCTGCGGGAGAGACCCAGTACTTC | CASSVAAGETQYF
NA | TRBD1 | TRBJ1-1 | TRBV7-6 | 14 | TGTGCCAGCAGCTTAGGGGACAGGGGGACTGAAGCTTTCTTT | CASSLGDRGTEAFF
NA | TRBD2 | TRBJ2-1 | TRBV7-2 | 15 | TGTGCCAGCAGCTTAGACCGGGGGGGTTACAATGAGCAGTTCTTC | CASSLDRGGYNEQFF
NA | TRBD1 | TRBJ2-2 | TRBV7-2 | 16 | TGTGCCAGCAGCTCCCGGACAGGGATACGTACCGGGGAGCTGTTTTTT | CASSSRTGIRTGELFF
NA | NA | TRBJ1-5 | TRBV21-1 | 17 | TGTGCCAGCAGCAGTCACAGGGGGCCACGAGGCAATCAGCCCCAGCATTTT | CASSSHRGPRGNQPQHF
NA | NA | TRBJ2-6 | TRBV28 | 19 | TGTGCCAGCAGTCCTCCGGACGGGAGCGTCACCTCTGGGGCCAACGTCCTGACTTTC | CASSPPDGSVTSGANVLTF
NA | TRBD1 | TRBJ2-5 | TRBV28 | 15 | TGTGCCAGCAGTCGACAGGGGTTCCCGAGGGAGACCCAGTACTTC | CASSRQGFPRETQYF
NA | NA | TRBJ2-1 | TRBV24-1 | 13 | TGTGCCACCAGAGACAATGACTACAATGAGCAGTTCTTC | CATRDNDYNEQFF
few | TRBD2 | TRBJ2-1 | TRBV27 | 16 | TGTGCCAGCAGGTCCCCCCTGAGGCGGGGGTACAATGAGCAGTTCTTC | CASRSPLRRGYNEQFF